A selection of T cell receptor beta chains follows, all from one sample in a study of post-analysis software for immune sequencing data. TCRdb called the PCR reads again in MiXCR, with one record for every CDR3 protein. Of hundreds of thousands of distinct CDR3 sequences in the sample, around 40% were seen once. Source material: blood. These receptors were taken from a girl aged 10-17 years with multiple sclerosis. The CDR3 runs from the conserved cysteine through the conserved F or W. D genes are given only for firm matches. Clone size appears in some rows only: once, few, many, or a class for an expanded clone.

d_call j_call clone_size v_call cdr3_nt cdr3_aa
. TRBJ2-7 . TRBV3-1 TGTGCCAGCAGCCAAGATGGCCGGCCTACCGAGCAGTACTTC CASSQDGRPTEQYF
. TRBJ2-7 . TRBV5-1 TGCGCCAGCAGCTTCGACACCGAGCAGTACTTC CASSFDTEQYF
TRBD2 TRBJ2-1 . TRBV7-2 TGTGCCAGCAGCCTTACGCTAGCGGGTGAGCAGTTCTTC CASSLTLAGEQFF
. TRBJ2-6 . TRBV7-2 TGTGCCAGCAGCTTCCTATCCGGGGTCGGGGCCAACGTCCTGACTTTC CASSFLSGVGANVLTF
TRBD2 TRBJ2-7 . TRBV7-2 TGTGCCAGCAGCCCCGGACTAGCGGCTATCTCCTACGAGCAGTACTTC CASSPGLAAISYEQYF
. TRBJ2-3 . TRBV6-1 TGTGCCAGCAGTCTTCGGACTGGGTGGCCTACAGATACGCAGTATTTT CASSLRTGWPTDTQYF
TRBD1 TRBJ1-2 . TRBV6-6 TGTGCCAGCACCATCGGGGACAGCTATGGCTACACCTTC CASTIGDSYGYTF
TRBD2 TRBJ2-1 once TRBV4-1 TGCGCCAGCAGCCGCGGGGGGAAGGACTACAATGAGCAGTTCTTC CASSRGGKDYNEQFF
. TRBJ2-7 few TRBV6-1 TGTGCCGGCAGTGAAGCGTATCAGGGCGAGCAGTACTTC CAGSEAYQGEQYF
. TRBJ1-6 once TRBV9 TGTGCCAGCAGCGTAGTGTCCAATTCACCCCTCCACTTT CASSVVSNSPLHF
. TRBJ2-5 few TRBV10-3 TGTGCCATCAGTGATAGCGGCAGGGGGGTCCAAGAGACCCAGTACTTC CAISDSGRGVQETQYF
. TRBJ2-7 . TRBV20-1 TGCAGTGCTAGGGACCCCACCTACGAGCAGTACTTC CSARDPTYEQYF